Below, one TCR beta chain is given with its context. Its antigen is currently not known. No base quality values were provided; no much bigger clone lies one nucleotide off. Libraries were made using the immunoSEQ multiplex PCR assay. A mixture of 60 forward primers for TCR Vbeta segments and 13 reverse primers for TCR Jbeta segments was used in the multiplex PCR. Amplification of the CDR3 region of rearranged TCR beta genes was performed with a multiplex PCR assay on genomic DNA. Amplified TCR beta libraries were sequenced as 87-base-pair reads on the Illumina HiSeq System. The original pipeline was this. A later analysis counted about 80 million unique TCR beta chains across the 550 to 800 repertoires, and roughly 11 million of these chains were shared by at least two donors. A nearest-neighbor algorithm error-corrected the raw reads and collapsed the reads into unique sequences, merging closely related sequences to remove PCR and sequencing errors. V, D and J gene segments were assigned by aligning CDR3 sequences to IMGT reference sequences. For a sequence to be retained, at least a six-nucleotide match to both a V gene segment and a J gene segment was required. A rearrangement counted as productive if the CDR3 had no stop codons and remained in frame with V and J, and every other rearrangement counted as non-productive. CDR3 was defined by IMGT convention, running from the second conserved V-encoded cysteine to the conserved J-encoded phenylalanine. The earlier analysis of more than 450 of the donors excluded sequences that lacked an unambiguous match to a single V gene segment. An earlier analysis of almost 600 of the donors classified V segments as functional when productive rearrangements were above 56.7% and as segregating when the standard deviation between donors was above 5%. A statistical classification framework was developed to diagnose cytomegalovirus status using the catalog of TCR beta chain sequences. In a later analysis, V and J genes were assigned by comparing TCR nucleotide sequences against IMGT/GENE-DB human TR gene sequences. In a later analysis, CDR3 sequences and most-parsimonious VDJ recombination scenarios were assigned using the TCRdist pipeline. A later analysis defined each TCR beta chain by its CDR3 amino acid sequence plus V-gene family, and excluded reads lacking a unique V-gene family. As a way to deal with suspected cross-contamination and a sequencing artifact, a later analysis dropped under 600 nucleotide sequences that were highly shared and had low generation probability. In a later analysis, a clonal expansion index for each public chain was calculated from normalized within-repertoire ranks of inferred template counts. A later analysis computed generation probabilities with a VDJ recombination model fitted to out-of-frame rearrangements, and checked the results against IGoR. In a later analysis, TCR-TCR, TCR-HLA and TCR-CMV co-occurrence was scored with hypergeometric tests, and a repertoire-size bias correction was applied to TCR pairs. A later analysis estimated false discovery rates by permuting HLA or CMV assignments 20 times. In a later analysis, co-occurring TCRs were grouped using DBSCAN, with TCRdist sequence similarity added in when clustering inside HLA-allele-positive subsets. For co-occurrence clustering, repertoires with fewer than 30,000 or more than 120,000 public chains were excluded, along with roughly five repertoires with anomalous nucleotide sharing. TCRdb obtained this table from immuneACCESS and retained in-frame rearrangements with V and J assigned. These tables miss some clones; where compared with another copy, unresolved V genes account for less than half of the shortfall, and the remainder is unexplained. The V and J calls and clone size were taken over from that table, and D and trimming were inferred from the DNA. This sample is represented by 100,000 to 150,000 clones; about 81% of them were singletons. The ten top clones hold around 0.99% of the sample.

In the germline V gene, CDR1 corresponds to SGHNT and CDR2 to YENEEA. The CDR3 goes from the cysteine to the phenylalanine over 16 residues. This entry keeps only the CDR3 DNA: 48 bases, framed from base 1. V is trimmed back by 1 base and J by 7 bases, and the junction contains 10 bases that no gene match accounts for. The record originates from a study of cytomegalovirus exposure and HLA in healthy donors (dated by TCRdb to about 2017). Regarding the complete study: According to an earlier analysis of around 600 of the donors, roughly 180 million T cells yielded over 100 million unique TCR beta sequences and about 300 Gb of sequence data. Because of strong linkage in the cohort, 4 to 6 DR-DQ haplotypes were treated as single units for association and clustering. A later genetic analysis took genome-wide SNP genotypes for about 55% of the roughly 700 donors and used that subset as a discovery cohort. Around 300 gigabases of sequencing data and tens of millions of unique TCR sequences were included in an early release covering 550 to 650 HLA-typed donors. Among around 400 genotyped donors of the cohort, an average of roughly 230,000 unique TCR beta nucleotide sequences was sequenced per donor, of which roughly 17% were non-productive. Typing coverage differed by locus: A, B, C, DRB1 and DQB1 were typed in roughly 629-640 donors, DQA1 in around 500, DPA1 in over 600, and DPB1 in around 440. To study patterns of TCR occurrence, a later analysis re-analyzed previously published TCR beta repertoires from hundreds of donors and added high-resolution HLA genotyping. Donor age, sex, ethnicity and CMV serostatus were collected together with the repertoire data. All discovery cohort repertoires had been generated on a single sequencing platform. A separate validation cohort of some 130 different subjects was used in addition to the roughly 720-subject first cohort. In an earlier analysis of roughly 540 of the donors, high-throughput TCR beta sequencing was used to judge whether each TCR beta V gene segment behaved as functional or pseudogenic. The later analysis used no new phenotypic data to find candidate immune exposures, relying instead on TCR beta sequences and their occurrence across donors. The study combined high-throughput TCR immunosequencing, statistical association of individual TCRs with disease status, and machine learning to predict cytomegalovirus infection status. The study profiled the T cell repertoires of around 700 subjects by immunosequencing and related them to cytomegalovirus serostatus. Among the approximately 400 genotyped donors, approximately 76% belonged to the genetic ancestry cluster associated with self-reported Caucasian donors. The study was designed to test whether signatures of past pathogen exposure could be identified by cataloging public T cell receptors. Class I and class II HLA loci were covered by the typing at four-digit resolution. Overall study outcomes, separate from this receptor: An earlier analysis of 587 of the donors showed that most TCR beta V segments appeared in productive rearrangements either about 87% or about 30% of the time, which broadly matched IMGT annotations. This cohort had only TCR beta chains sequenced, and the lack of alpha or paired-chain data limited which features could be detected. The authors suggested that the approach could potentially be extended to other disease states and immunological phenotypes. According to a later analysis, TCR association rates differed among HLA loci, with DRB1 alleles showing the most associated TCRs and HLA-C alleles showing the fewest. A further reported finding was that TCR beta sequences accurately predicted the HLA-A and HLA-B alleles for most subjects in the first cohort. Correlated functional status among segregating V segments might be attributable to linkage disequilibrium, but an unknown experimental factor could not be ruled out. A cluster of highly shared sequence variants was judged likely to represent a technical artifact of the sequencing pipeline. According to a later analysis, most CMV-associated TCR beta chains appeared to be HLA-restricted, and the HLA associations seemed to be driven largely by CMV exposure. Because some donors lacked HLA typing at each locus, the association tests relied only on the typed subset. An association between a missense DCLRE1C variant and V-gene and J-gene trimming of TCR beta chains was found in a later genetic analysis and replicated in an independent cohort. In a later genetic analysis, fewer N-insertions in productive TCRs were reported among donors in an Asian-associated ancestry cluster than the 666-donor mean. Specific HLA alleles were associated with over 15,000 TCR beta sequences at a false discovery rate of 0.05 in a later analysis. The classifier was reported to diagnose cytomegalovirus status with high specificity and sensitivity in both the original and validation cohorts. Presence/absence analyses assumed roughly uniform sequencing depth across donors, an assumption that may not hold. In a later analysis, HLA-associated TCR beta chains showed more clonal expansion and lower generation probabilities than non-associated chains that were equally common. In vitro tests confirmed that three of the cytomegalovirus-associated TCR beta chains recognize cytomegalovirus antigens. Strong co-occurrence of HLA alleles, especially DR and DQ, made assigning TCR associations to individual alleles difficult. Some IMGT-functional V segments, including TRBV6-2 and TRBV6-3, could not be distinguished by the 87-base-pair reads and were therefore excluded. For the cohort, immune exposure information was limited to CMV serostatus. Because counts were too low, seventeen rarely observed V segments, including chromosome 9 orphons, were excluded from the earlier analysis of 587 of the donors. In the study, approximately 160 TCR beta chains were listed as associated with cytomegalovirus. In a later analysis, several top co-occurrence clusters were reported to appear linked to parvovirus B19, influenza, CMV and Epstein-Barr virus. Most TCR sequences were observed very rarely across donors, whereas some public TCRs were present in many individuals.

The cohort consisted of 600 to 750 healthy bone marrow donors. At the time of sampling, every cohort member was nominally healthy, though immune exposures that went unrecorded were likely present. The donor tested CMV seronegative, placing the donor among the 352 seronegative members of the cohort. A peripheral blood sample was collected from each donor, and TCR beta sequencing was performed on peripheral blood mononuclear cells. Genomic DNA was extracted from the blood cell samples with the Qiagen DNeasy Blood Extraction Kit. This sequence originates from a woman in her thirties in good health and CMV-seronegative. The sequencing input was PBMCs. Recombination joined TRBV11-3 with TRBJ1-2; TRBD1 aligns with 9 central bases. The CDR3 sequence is CASSLGETRDRVGYTF. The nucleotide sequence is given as TGTGCCAGCAGCTTAGGAGAAACCCGGGACAGGGTTGGCTACACCTTC.